This T cell receptor beta chain was recorded in a study of blood T cell repertoires in COVID-19. Study-level information: COVID-19 samples, acute and convalescent, were from the United States, Italy and Spain.

Seattle participants joined during active infection and were tracked over time. This clone was counted only a few times. The table came from immunoSEQ multiplex PCR; TCRdb's copy has only in-frame clones and leaves some out. The sample holds fewer than 300,000 clones, about 85% seen once. The germline V gene encodes CDR1 LNHDA and CDR2 SQIVND (reference sequence). Trimming cost V 1 base and J 4 bases, with 11 bases left between them. The CDR3 loop spans 15 amino acids. The sequenced sample was peripheral blood. The TCR originated in a human donor with COVID-19, enrolled during active disease. The donor label of this sample is uncertain. The chain recombines TRBV19 with TRBJ1-5, with D possibly TRBD1 on 6 matching bases. The CDR3 sequence: CASSIGGRGNQPQHF. The CDR3 region has the DNA TGTGCCAGTAGTATAGGGGGGCGCGGGAATCAGCCCCAGCATTTT.